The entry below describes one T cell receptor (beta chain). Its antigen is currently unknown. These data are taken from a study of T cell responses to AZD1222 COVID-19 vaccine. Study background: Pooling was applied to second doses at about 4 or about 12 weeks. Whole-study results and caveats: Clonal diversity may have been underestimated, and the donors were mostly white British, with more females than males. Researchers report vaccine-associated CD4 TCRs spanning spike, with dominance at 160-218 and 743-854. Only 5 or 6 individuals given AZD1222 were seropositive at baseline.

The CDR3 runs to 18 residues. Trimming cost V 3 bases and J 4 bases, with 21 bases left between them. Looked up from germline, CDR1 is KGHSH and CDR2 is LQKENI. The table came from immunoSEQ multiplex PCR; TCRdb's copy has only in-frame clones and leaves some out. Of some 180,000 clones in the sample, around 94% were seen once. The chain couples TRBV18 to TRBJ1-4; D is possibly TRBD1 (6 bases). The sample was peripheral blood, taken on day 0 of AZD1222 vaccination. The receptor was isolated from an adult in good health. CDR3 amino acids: CASSPMGAQRGFNEKLFF. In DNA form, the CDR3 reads TGTGCCAGCTCACCCATGGGGGCCCAACGGGGGTTTAATGAAAAACTGTTTTTT. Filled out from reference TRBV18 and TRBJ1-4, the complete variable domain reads NAGVMQNPRHLVRRRGQEARLRCSPMKGHSHVYWYRQLPEEGLKFMVYLQKENIIDESGMPKERFSAEFPKEGPSILRIQQVVRGDSAAYFCASSPMGAQRGFNEKLFFGSGTQLSVL.